The rows below give T cell receptor beta chains drawn from one sample of a study of blood T cell repertoires in COVID-19. The method was immunoSEQ multiplex PCR; TCRdb's version includes in-frame clones alone and lacks a portion of them. The data show 250,000 to 300,000 clones, 87% seen once. Sequencing was done on a sample of peripheral blood. The receptors stem from a woman aged 50 to 60 who had recovered from COVID-19. Both conserved end residues are part of each CDR3. Only part of the rows carry a size: once, few, many, or a class if the clone is expanded.

abundance	v_gene	j_gene	CDR3aa
few	TRBV5-1	TRBJ1-1	CASSSGTGDLNTEAFF
-	TRBV2	TRBJ2-7	CASHPTSGRSEQYF
-	TRBV5-1	TRBJ2-2	CASSLEQGRRTGELFF
-	TRBV5-1	TRBJ2-7	CASSLYIAGDSYEQYF
-	TRBV5-5	TRBJ1-5	CASSATGGSQPQHF
once	TRBV7-9	TRBJ2-1	CASIPAGVPMRQFF
-	TRBV28	TRBJ2-4	CASSSNSGTETLAKNIQYF
-	TRBV5-1	TRBJ2-5	CASTPTGQETQYF
-	TRBV28	TRBJ2-7	CASRGHREQYF
-	TRBV30	TRBJ2-1	CACKPGTASYNEQFF
-	TRBV12-3/TRBV12-4	TRBJ1-2	CASTTSPGDGYTF
few	TRBV6-5	TRBJ1-2	CASRKEITGDYGYTF
-	TRBV6-6	TRBJ2-5	CASSNRGLETQYF
once	TRBV30	TRBJ1-1	CAWNPGRNTEAFF
-	TRBV28	TRBJ1-5	CASSWGGIGNQPQHF
few	TRBV25-1	TRBJ1-1	CASSPPRVLNTEAFF
-	TRBV5-6	TRBJ2-4	CASSSVTEAKNIQYF
-	TRBV12-3/TRBV12-4	TRBJ1-2	CASSLGGEYGYTF
few	TRBV7-3	TRBJ2-2	CASRGTANTGELFF
-	TRBV7-2	TRBJ2-3	CASSSPGSRRQVATDTQYF
-	TRBV29-1	TRBJ1-1	CSALSRGSNTEAFF